What follows describes a single T cell receptor (beta chain). The antigen is undetermined. The PCR used 60 Vbeta and 13 Jbeta primers. Method: immunoSEQ multiplex PCR; TCRdb's copy keeps in-frame clones and lacks some. The sample holds 200,000 to 250,000 clones; about four fifths are singletons and the top ten take roughly 10%. These data originate in a study of cytomegalovirus exposure and HLA in healthy donors. General study findings and limits: Accurate predictions that matched the HLA-A and HLA-B alleles of most subjects were reportedly made from TCR beta sequences. A likely sequencing artifact accounted for one observed cluster of highly shared sequence variants.

This receptor was taken from a woman aged 50 to 60 in good health and CMV-seropositive. Sequences were obtained from PBMCs.

The CDR3 DNA reads TGTGCCAGCAGCTTATACGTTGGAGGGAACTATGGCTACACCTTC. It yields the protein CASSLYVGGNYGYTF. The chain joins TRBV7-9 to TRBJ1-2; D is undetermined. Germline V gene sequence: CDR1 SEHNR, CDR2 FQNEAQ (reference sequence). The CDR3 spans 15 residues. V was clipped by 2 bases and J by 2 bases, with 12 bases between them. The full variable domain, rest sourced from reference TRBV7-9 and TRBJ1-2, is DTGVSQNPRHKITKRGQNVTFRCDPISEHNRLYWYRQTLGQGPEFLTYFQNEAQLEKSRLLSDRFSAERPKGSFSTLEIQRTEQGDSAMYLCASSLYVGGNYGYTFGSGTRLTVV.